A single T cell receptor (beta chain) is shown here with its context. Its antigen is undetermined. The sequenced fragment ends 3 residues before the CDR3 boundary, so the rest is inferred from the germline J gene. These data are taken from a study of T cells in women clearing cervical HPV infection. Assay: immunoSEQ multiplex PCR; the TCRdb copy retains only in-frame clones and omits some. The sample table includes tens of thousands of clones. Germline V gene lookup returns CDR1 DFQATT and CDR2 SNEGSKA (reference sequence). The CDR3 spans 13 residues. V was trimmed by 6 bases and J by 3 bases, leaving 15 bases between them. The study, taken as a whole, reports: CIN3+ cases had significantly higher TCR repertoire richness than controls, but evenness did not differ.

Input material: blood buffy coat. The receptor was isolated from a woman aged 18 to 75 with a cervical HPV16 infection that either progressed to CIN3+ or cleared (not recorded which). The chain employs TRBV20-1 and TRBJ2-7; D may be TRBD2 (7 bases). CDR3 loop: CSAEQGGNYEQYF. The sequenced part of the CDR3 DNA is TGCAGTGCCGAACAGGGAGGGAACTACGAG.